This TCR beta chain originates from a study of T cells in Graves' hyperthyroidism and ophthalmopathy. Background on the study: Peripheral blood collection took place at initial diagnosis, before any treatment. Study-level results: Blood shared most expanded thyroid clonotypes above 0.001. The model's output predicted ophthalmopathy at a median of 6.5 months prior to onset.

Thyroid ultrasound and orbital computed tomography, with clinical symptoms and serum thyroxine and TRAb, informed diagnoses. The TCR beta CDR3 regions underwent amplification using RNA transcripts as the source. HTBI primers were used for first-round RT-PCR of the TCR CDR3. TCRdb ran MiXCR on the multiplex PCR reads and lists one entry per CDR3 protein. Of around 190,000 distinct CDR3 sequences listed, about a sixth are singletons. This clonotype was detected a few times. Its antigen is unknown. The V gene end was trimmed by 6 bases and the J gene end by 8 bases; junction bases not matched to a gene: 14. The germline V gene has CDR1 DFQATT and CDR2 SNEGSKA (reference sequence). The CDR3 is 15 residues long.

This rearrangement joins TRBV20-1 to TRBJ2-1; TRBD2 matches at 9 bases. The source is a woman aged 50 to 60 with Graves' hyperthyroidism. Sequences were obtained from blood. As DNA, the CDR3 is TGCAGTGCCCAACCGCCTAGCGGGGAGGGGTATGAGCAGTTCTTC. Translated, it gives CSAQPPSGEGYEQFF.